These 15 T cell receptor beta chains were sequenced from one sample in a study of vaccination effects on CD4 cells after COVID-19. Sequencing was preceded by expansion of antigen-specific CD4+ T cells with viral peptide pools in the ViraFEST assay. Following 10 days of culture, CD4+ T cells were isolated. The person's infection with SARS-CoV-2, confirmed by PCR, took place between March and December 2020. Their cognate antigens are unknown. The method was immunoSEQ multiplex PCR; TCRdb's version includes in-frame clones alone and lacks a portion of them. Of approximately 29,000 clones listed, under 80% are singletons. The sample consisted of CD4+ T cells from PBMCs cultured with a peptide pool, taken before COVID-19 vaccination. All receptors derive from a human donor who had a prior SARS-CoV-2 infection.

The V and J genes are TRBV7-2 and TRBJ2-7, with D tentatively TRBD2 (5 bases). Germline V gene sequence: CDR1 SGHTA, CDR2 FQGNSA. Between the trimmed V and J ends, which lost 4 bases and 5 bases, there was a span of 18 bases. CDR3 size: 15 residues. This chain's CDR3 is CASSSWAGNSHEQYF. The CDR3 DNA sequence: TGTGCCAGCAGCTCCTGGGCCGGGAATTCCCACGAGCAGTACTTC.

CDR3 nucleotide sequence: TGTGCCAGCAGGCTGGATTCTACGAGGAGAAACACCATATATTTT. This translates into CASRLDSTRRNTIYF. V gene TRBV6-6 combines with J gene TRBJ1-3, with D unclear. CDR3 length: 15 residues. V shed 6 bases and J shed 5 bases, with 17 bases lying between them. The V gene's germline CDR1 is MNHNY and CDR2 SVGAGI (reference sequence).

The J gene is TRBJ2-3, the V gene TRBV5-1; 10 bases agree with TRBD2. This CDR3 region has 16 residues. Trimming cost V 1 base and J 3 bases; bases outside gene matches: 5. CDR1 and CDR2 from the germline V gene are SGHRS and YFSETQ. The CDR3 loop reads CASSLLAGVGTDTQYF. CDR3 coding DNA: TGCGCCAGCAGCTTGCTAGCGGGGGTAGGAACAGATACGCAGTATTTT.

This chain joins TRBV7-2 and TRBJ2-5; 7 bases are a match to TRBD2. J gave up 1 base and V 5 bases, and 4 bases lay outside the gene matches. CDR3 length equals 14 residues. Germline CDR1 reads SGHTA; CDR2 reads FQGNSA. CDR3 protein: CASSRGDSQETQYF. The CDR3 DNA is TGTGCCAGCAGCCGGGGGGACTCCCAAGAGACCCAGTACTTC.

CDR3 residues: CSVGGDKSLYYGYTF. Written as DNA, the CDR3 is TGCAGCGTTGGGGGGGACAAAAGTCTTTACTATGGCTACACCTTC. This chain joins TRBV29-1 and TRBJ1-2, with D possibly matching TRBD1 (6 bases). The germline CDR1 and CDR2 sequences are SQVTM and ANQGSEA. The CDR3 is made up of 15 amino acids. Trimming cost V 4 bases and J 3 bases, with 18 bases left between them.

This clone has a handful of counts. The chain has TRBV24-1 and TRBJ1-5; 7 nucleotides line up with TRBD1. This CDR3 spans 16 amino acids. J was trimmed by 2 bases and V by 4 bases; bases with no gene match: 7. Germline CDR1 and CDR2: KGHDR and SFDVKD. The CDR3: CATSDPRQGGNQPQHF. CDR3 nucleotide sequence: TGTGCCACCAGTGACCCCCGACAGGGTGGCAATCAGCCCCAGCATTTT.

The J gene is TRBJ2-7, the V gene TRBV18; 7 bases match TRBD1. V shed 3 bases, J shed 2 bases, and the junction held 1 base outside the gene matches. CDR1 and CDR2 from the germline V gene are KGHSH and LQKENI. The CDR3 has 13 amino acids. The CDR3 region has the DNA TGTGCCAGCTCACCGACAGGGACCTACGAGCAGTACTTC. Residues: CASSPTGTYEQYF.

This chain connects TRBV19 to TRBJ2-3; TRBD1 might be the D (5 bases). V gave up 4 bases and J gave up 4 bases, with 9 bases separating them. CDR1 LNHDA and CDR2 SQIVND come from the germline V gene (reference sequence). This CDR3 region has 13 residues. The CDR3 protein is CASSTPTADTQYF. The DNA for the CDR3 is TGTGCCAGTAGTACCCCGACAGCAGATACGCAGTATTTT. Combining the CDR3 with reference TRBV19 and TRBJ2-3 gives the whole variable domain DGGITQSPKYLFRKEGQNVTLSCEQNLNHDAMYWYRQDPGQGLRLIYYSQIVNDFQKGDIAEGYSVSREKKESFPLTVTSAQKNPTAFYLCASSTPTADTQYFGPGTRLTVL.

The chain couples TRBV10-1 to TRBJ2-2; 8 positions agree with TRBD1. With 6 bases clipped from V and 4 bases from J, the junction kept 7 bases outside the gene matches. Germline values: CDR1 WNHNN, CDR2 SYGVQD (reference sequence). The CDR3 sequence is 15 residues long. The DNA of the CDR3 is TGCGCCAGCAGGACTCGACAGGGGTCCACCGGGGAGCTGTTTTTT. Protein product: CASRTRQGSTGELFF.

V gene TRBV5-1 combines with J gene TRBJ1-2; perhaps TRBD1 as D (6 bases). Trimming stripped 4 bases from V and 4 bases from J, with 11 bases between. The CDR3 is made up of 13 amino acids. Germline V gives CDR1 SGHRS, CDR2 YFSETQ. Here the CDR3 reads CASSLGAVYGYTF. In DNA, the CDR3 is TGCGCCAGCAGCCTGGGGGCAGTCTATGGCTACACCTTC.

V usage is TRBV5-1 and J usage is TRBJ2-3; 11 bases agree with TRBD2. The CDR3 sequence is 15 residues long. V lost 5 bases to trimming and J lost 3 bases; unmatched junction nucleotides: 5. Germline V CDR1 and CDR2: SGHRS, YFSETQ. CDR3 DNA: TGCGCCAGCAGTCAAGCTAGCGGGGGGACAGATACGCAGTATTTT. Translating it yields CASSQASGGTDTQYF.

J is TRBJ1-2 and V is TRBV5-6; 8 bases fit TRBD1. CDR1 SGHDT and CDR2 YYEEEE come from the germline V gene. Losses at the gene ends were 3 bases for V and 3 bases for J; bases not matched to a gene: 7. This CDR3 region has 15 residues. The CDR3 DNA reads TGTGCCAGCAGCTCGGACAGGGCGGACCACTATGGCTACACCTTC. Translated, it gives CASSSDRADHYGYTF. The whole variable domain, filled in from reference TRBV5-6 and TRBJ1-2, reads DAGVTQSPTHLIKTRGQQVTLRCSPKSGHDTVSWYQQALGQGPQFIFQYYEEEERQRGNFPDRFSGHQFPNYSSELNVNALLLGDSALYLCASSSDRADHYGYTFGSGTRLTVV.

The V gene is TRBV30, the J gene TRBJ2-7; 8 positions agree with TRBD2. Germline CDR1 reads GTSNPN; CDR2 reads SVGIG (reference sequence). V lost 0 bases, J lost 0 bases, and 7 bases stayed unmatched. The CDR3 totals 16 residues. The CDR3 here is CAWSVGRGGFSYEQYF. The CDR3, as DNA: TGTGCCTGGAGTGTAGGCCGCGGGGGGTTCTCCTACGAGCAGTACTTC.

The chain uses TRBV5-1 and TRBJ2-4, with a possible D match to TRBD2 (5 bases). The V end lost 3 bases, the J end lost 8 bases, and 15 bases lay between the germline ends. The V gene's germline CDR1 is SGHRS and CDR2 YFSETQ. This CDR3 has 14 amino acids. The CDR3 DNA reads as TGCGCCAGCAGCTGGAGGAGGCCGGAGGACATTCAGTACTTC. It specifies CASSWRRPEDIQYF.

The V call is TRBV6-6, the J call TRBJ2-6, with 7 bases identical to TRBD1. This CDR3 is built from 17 residues. Germline CDR1 and CDR2: MNHNY and SVGAGI (reference sequence). The V segment lost 6 bases and the J segment 0 bases; nucleotides outside the gene matches: 8. The CDR3, as DNA: TGTGCCAGCAGCCGACCACAGGGGAGCTCTGGGGCCAACGTCCTGACTTTC. Protein: CASSRPQGSSGANVLTF.